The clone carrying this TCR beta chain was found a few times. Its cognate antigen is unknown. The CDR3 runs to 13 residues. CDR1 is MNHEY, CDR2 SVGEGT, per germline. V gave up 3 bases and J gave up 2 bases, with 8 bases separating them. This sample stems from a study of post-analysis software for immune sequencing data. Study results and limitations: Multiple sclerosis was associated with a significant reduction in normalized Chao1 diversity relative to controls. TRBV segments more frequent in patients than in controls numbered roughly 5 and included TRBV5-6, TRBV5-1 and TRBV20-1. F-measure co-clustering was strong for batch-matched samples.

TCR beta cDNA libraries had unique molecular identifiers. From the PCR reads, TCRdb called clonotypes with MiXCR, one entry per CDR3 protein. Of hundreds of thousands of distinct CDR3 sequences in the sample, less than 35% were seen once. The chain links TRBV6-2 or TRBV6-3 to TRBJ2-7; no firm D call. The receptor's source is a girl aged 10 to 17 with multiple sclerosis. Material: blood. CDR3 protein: CASSYYGAYEQYF. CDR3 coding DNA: TGTGCCAGCAGTTATTATGGGGCCTACGAGCAGTACTTC.